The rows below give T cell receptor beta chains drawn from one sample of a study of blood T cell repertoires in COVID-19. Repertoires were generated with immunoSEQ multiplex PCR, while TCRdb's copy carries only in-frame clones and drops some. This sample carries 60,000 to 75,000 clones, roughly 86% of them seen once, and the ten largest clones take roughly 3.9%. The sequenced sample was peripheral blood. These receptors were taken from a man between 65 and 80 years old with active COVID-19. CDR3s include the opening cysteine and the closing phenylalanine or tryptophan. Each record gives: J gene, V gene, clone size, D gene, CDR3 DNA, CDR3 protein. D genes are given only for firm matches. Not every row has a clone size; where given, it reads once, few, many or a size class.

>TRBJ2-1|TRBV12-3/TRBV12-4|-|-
TGTGCCAGCAGCCAATTAGAGGCGCAGTTCTTC
CASSQLEAQFF
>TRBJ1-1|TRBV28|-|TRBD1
TGTGCCAGCAGCCAGGGACAGGGATGGACTGAAGCTTTCTTT
CASSQGQGWTEAFF
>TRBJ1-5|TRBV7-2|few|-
TGTGCCAGCAGCTTAGCTCTCGGAGGGGCAGGGAATCAGCCCCAGCATTTT
CASSLALGGAGNQPQHF
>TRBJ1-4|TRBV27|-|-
TGTGCCAGCAGTTTCCGGGGGGCAACTAATGAAAAACTGTTTTTT
CASSFRGATNEKLFF
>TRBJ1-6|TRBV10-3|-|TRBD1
TGTGCCATCAGTGAGTCCGGGCAGGGGGCAGTTAATTCACCCCTCCACTTT
CAISESGQGAVNSPLHF
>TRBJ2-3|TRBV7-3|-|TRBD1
TGTGCCAGCAGCTCCCACGCCGCGGGACAGGGGGGAGATACGCAGTATTTT
CASSSHAAGQGGDTQYF
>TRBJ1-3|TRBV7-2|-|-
TGTGCCAGCAGCTTAGACCCTATCTCTGGAAACACCATATATTTT
CASSLDPISGNTIYF
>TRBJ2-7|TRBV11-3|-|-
TGTGCCAGCAGCTTTTCCCTCGGTAGTTACGAGCAGTACTTC
CASSFSLGSYEQYF
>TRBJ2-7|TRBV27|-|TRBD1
TGTGCCAGCAGGGGCCCGGGACAGCTCTCCTCCTACGAGCAGTACTTC
CASRGPGQLSSYEQYF
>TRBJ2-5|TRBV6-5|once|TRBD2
TGTGCCAGCAGCCCACCCGGGAGGGAGACCCAGTACTTC
CASSPPGRETQYF
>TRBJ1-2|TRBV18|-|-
TGTGCCAGCTCACCGGGGCAGGAAAGCTACACCTTC
CASSPGQESYTF
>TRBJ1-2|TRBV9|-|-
TGTGCCAGCAGCGCGGGGGGGGGCTACACCTTC
CASSAGGGYTF
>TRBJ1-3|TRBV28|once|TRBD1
TGTGCCAGCAGCCCCCCAAGGGGGCCCGTCCGGGGGACCATATATTTT
CASSPPRGPVRGTIYF
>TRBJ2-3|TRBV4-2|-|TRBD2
TGTGCCAGCAGCCAAGAGGCTAGCGGCTCCTGGGGGAATACGCAGTATTTT
CASSQEASGSWGNTQYF
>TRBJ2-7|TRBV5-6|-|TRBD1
TGTGCCAGCAGCCTAAACAGGGGTATCGGCGAGCAGTACTTC
CASSLNRGIGEQYF
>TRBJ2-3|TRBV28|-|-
TGTGCCAGCAGTTTATCGCGGGGCACAGATACGCAGTATTTT
CASSLSRGTDTQYF
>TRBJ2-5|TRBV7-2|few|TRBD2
TGTGCCAGCAGTTCTAGCGGGAGGGGTTGGGAGACCCAGTACTTC
CASSSSGRGWETQYF
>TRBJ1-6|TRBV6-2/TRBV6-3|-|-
TGTGCCAGCAGTCCCCCGGGCCGCAGGGATAATTCACCCCTCCACTTT
CASSPPGRRDNSPLHF
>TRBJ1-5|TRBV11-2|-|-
TGTGCCAGCAGCTTAGAGACCGGGTACGGGCAGCCCCAGCATTTT
CASSLETGYGQPQHF
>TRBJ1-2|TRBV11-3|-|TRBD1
TGTGCCAGCAGCCATGGGGGACAGGGCCCCTATGGCTACACCTTC
CASSHGGQGPYGYTF
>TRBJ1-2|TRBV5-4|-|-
TGTGCCAGCAGCTTGGGGGCGGTGGGAGGAGGAGATGGCTACACCTTC
CASSLGAVGGGDGYTF
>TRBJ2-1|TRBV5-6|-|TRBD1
TGTGCCAGCAGCTTGGACAGGGGCAGCCTAGGGGCGGAACAGTTCTTC
CASSLDRGSLGAEQFF
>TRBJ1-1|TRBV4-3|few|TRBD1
TGCGCCAGCAGCCCAACGACAGGGAGAACTGAAGCTTTCTTT
CASSPTTGRTEAFF
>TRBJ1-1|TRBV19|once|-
TGTGCCAGTAGTCTGGGCCGGAACACTGAAGCTTTCTTT
CASSLGRNTEAFF
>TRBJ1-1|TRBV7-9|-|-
TGTGCCAGCACCACTCTGGGGCTTATGAACACTGAAGCTTTCTTT
CASTTLGLMNTEAFF
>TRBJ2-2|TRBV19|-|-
TGTGCCAGTAGTCCCCCGGCCGGGGAGCTGTTTTTT
CASSPPAGELFF
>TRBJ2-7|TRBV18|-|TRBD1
TGTGCCAGCTCACTCACGGCTCCAGGACAGGCCTCCTCCTACGAGCAGTACTTC
CASSLTAPGQASSYEQYF
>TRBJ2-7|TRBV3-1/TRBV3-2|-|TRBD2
TGTGCCAGCAGCCAAGGACTAGCGGGGGTGGGTGTGCAGTACTTC
CASSQGLAGVGVQYF
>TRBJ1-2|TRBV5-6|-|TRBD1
TGTGCCAGCAGCTTGGGGGCAGGGGGAAGGGCTAACTATGGCTACACCTTC
CASSLGAGGRANYGYTF
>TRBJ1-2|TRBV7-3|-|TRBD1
TGTGCCAGCAGCTTAACGGGACAGGGATATGGCTACACCTTC
CASSLTGQGYGYTF
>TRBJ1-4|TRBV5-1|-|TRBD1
TGCGCCACCACCGGGACAGGGGCCCATGGGGAAAAACTGTTTTTT
CATTGTGAHGEKLFF
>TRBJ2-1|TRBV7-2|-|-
TGTGCCAGCAGCTTAAACCCAGACTACTACAATGAGCAGTTCTTC
CASSLNPDYYNEQFF
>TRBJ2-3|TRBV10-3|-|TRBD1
TGTGCCATCAGTGACAGGGACAGGGGGCCAGATACGCAGTATTTT
CAISDRDRGPDTQYF
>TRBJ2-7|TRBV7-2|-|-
TGTGCCAGCAGCACCCCCTATGGAGTTGGTGAGCAGTACTTC
CASSTPYGVGEQYF
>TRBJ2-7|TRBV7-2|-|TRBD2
TGTGCCAGCGGACCCGCCTTCGGAGCGGGACCCTACGAGCAGTACTTC
CASGPAFGAGPYEQYF
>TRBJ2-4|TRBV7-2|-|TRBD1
TGTGCCAGCAGCTTGGGCGGGACAGGGGGTAGCAAAAACATTCAGTACTTC
CASSLGGTGGSKNIQYF
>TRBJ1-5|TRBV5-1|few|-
TGCGCCAGCAGCTTGGGAGGGTCAAATCAGCCCCAGCATTTT
CASSLGGSNQPQHF
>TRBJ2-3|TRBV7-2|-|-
TGTGCCAGCAGCTTAGCGCTAGCGTGGACAGATACGCAGTATTTT
CASSLALAWTDTQYF